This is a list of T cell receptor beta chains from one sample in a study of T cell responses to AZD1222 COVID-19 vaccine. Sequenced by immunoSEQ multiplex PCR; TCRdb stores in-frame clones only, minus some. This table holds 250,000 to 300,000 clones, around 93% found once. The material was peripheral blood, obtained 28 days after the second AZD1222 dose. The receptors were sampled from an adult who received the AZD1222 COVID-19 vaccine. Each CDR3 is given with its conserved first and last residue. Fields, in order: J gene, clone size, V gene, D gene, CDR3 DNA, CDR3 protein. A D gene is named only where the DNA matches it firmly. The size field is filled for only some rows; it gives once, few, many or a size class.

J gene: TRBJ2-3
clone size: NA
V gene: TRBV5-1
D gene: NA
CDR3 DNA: TGCGCCAGCAGCGGGTTCACAGATACGCAGTATTTT
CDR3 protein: CASSGFTDTQYF

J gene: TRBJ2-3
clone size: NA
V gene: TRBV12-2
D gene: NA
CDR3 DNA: TGTGCAAGTCGCTCGCCCCCCCAGGGACCAGATACGCAGTATTTT
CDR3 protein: CASRSPPQGPDTQYF

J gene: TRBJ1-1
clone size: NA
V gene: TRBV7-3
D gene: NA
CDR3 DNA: TGTGCCAGCAGCTTAGAAGGGTTCACTGAAGCTTTCTTT
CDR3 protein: CASSLEGFTEAFF

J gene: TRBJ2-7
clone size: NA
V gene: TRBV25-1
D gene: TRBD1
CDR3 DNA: TGTGCCAGCAGTGAACAGGGGGTAACCTACGAGCAGTACTTC
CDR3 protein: CASSEQGVTYEQYF

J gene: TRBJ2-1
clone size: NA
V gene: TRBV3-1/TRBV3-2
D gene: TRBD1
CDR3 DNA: TGTGCCAGCAGCCCCGGGGATAGGGGACAGGGAATTTTCTTC
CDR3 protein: CASSPGDRGQGIFF

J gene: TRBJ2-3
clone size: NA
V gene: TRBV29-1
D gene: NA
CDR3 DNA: TGCAGCGTTGAAGGGAGGGGGGATACGCAGTATTTT
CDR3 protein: CSVEGRGDTQYF

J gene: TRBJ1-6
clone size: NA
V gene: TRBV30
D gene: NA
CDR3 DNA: TGTGCCTGGAGCAAGAGCTCCTATAATTCACCCCTCCACTTT
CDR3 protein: CAWSKSSYNSPLHF

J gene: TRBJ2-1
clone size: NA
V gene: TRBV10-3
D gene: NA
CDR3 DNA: TGTGCCATCAGTGATCAACCACCCTACAATGAGCAGTTCTTC
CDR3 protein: CAISDQPPYNEQFF

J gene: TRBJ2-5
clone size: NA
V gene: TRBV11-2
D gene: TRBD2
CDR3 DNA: TGTGCCAGCAGGAGACTAGCGGGGCGAGCAGAGACCCAGTACTTC
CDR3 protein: CASRRLAGRAETQYF

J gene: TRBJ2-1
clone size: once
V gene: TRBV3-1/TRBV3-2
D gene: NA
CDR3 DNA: TGTGCCAGCAGCTACTGGAGGGCAAACAATGAGCAGTTCTTC
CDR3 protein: CASSYWRANNEQFF

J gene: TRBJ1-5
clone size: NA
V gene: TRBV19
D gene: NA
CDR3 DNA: TGTGCCAGTAGTATGGAGGGGCCGGGTAGCAATCAGCCCCAGCATTTT
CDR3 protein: CASSMEGPGSNQPQHF

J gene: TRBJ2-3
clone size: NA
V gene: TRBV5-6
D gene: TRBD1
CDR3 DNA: TGTGCCAGCAGCAAAGGACAGGCGGGAGATACGCAGTATTTT
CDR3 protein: CASSKGQAGDTQYF

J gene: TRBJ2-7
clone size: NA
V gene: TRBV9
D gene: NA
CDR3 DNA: TGTGCCAGCAGCGTCACCGACGGAACCTACGAGCAGTACTTC
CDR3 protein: CASSVTDGTYEQYF

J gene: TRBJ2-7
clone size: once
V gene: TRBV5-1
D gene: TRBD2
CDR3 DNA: TGCGCCAGCAGCTCTAGCGGGAGAAACGAGCAGTACTTC
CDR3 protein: CASSSSGRNEQYF

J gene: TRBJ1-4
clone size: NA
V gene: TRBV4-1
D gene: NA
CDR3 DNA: TGCGCCAGCAGCCAAGAAAGGAGGGTAATTAGCGGAAAACTGTTTTTT
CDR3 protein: CASSQERRVISGKLFF

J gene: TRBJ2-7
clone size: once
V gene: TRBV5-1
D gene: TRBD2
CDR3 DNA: TGCGCCAGCAGTCCGACTAGCGGGGCTTACGAGCAGTACTTC
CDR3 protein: CASSPTSGAYEQYF

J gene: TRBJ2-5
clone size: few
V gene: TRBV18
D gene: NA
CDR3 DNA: TGTGCCAGCTCACCGAGCCCACAGGGCGAAGGAAAGACCCAGTACTTC
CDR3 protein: CASSPSPQGEGKTQYF

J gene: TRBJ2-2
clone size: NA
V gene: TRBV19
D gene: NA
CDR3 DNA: TGTGCCAGTAGTATATCCGGGGAGCTGTTTTTT
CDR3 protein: CASSISGELFF

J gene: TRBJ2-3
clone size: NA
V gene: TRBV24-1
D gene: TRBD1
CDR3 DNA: TGTGCCACCAGCACAGACAGGGGACCAGATACGCAGTATTTT
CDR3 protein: CATSTDRGPDTQYF

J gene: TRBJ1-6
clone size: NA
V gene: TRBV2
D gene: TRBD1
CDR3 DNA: TGTGCCAGCGGAAGGCGGACAGGAGTAAGTTCACCCCTCCACTTT
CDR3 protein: CASGRRTGVSSPLHF

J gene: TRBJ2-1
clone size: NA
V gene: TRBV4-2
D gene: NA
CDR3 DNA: TGTGCCAGCAGCCAAGGCTCGGCGGGGTACAATGAGCAGTTCTTC
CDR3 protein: CASSQGSAGYNEQFF

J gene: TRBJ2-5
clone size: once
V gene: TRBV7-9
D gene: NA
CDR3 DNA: TGTGCCAGCAGCCCACAGGGAGAAGAGACCCAGTACTTC
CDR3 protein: CASSPQGEETQYF

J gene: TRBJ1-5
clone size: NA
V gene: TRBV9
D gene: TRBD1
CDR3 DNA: TGCCCTACAGGGGTTTGTCAGCCCCAGCATTTT
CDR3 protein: CPTGVCQPQHF

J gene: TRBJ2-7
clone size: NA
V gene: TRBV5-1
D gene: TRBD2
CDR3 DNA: TGCGCCAGCGAGCTTGGAGCAGCGGGGAGCCTCCACGAGCAGTACTTC
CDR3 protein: CASELGAAGSLHEQYF

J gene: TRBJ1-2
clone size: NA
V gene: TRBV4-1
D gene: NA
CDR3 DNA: TGCGCCAGCAGCCAAGCGGCCAAGGGAACTAACTATGGCTACACCTTC
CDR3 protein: CASSQAAKGTNYGYTF

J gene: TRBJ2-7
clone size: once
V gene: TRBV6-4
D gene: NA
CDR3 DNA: TGTGCCAGCAGCGGCGACAGTAGCTCCTACGAGCAGTACTTC
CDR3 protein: CASSGDSSSYEQYF

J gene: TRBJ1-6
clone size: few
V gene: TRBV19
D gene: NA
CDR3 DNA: TGTGCCAGTAGCAGAGATGGTTCACCCCTCCACTTT
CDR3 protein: CASSRDGSPLHF

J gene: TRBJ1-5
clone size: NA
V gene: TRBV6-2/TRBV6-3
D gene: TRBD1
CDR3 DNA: TGTGCCAGCAGCACACAGGGGTTTACTAGCCCCCAGCATTTT
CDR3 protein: CASSTQGFTSPQHF

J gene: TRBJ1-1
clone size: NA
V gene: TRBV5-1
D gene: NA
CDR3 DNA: TGCGCCAGCAGGCCAGGTCCGAACACTGAAGCTTTCTTT
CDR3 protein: CASRPGPNTEAFF

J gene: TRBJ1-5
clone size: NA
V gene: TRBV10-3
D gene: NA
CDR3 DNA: TGTGCCACCCGGGGGATGGAAGGCAATCAGCCCCAGCATTTT
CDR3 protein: CATRGMEGNQPQHF

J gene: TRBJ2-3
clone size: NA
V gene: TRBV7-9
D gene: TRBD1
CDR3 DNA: TGTGCCAGCAGTCCAGGGGGCGGTGATACGCAGTATTTT
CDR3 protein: CASSPGGGDTQYF

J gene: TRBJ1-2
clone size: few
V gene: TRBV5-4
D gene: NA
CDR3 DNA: TGTGCCAGCAGCTTGGGCGACTATGGCTACACCTTC
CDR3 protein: CASSLGDYGYTF

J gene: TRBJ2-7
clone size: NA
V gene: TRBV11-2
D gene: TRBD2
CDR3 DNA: TGTGCCAGCAGCCTCGAGGGAGGGAGGGGTTTGGTAGAGCAGTACTTC
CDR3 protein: CASSLEGGRGLVEQYF

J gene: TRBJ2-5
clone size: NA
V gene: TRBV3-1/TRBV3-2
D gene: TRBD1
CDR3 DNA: TGTGCCAGCAGCCAAGATAAGGGGGCGAGTGAGACCCAGTACTTC
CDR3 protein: CASSQDKGASETQYF

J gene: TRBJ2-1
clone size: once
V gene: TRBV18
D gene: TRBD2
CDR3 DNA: TGTGCCAGCTCACCATTGACTAGCGGGAGTAATGAGCAGTTCTTC
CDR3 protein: CASSPLTSGSNEQFF

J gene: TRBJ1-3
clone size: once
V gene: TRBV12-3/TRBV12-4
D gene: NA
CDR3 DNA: TGTGCCAGCAGTTACAACTCTGGAAACACCATATATTTT
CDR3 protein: CASSYNSGNTIYF

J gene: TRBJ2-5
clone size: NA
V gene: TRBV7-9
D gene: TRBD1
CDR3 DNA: TGTGCCAGCAGCTTAAGGGGACAGTTACAAGAGACCCAGTACTTC
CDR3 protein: CASSLRGQLQETQYF

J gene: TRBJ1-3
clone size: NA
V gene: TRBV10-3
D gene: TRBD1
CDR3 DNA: TGTGCCACCAAAGGAACAGGGGCCTCTGGAAACACCATATATTTT
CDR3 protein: CATKGTGASGNTIYF

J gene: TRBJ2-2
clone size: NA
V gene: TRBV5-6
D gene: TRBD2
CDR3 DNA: TGTGCCAGCACCTTTGATGCGGGGGCCGGGGAGCTGTTTTTT
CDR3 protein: CASTFDAGAGELFF

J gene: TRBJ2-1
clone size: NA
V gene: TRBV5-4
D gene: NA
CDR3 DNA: TGTGCCAGCAAAATTGACAGCTACAATGAGCAGTTCTTC
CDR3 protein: CASKIDSYNEQFF

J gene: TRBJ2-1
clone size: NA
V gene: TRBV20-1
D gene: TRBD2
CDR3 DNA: TGCAGTGCTAGTGCAGGACTAGCGGCAAATGAGCAGTTCTTC
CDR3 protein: CSASAGLAANEQFF

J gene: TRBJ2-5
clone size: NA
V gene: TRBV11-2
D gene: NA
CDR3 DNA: TGTGCCAGCAGCCCGAAAGAGACCCAGTACTTC
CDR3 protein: CASSPKETQYF